This T cell receptor beta chain was captured by sequencing in a study of CD8 T cells in ankylosing spondylitis. Whole-study findings and limits: Characteristic of ankylosing spondylitis blood, it appeared, was a TCR beta motif comprising about eight highly homologous variants.

This clonotype was observed a handful of times. What it binds is not known. Using its own MiXCR run on the 5' RACE reads, TCRdb lists one record per CDR3 protein. Among fewer than 400,000 distinct CDR3 sequences, roughly 15% were seen once, and the ten largest hold 0.85% to 1.4%. Germline CDR1 LGHNA, CDR2 YNFKEQ. CDR3 length: 15 residues. Trimming cost V 0 bases and J 4 bases, with 9 bases left between them. This TCR came from a male donor with ankylosing spondylitis or in good health (not recorded which). V usage is TRBV4-2 and J usage is TRBJ1-4, with D maybe TRBD1 (6 bases). What was sequenced was blood, either unsorted or a sorted T cell fraction (not recorded which). In DNA, the CDR3 is TGTGCCAGCAGCCAAGATAAGGGGGTTAATGAAAAACTGTTTTTT. This translates into CASSQDKGVNEKLFF.